This is a list of T cell receptor beta chains from one sample in a study of graft-versus-host responses after intestinal transplantation. These TCRs' antigens remain unknown. Clones were sequenced by immunoSEQ multiplex PCR, and TCRdb holds only the in-frame ones, with some missing. This sample has 75,000 to 90,000 clones, with around 90% found just once. The sample here was unstimulated CD4+ T cells sorted from spleen or lymph node cells, taken before intestinal transplant. These receptors came from a human donor who received an intestinal transplant. Each CDR3 is given with its conserved first and last residue. The D gene is left open where the match is weak. For some rows the clone size is stated as once, few or many, or as a class when expanded; others skip it.

TRBJ2-7	TRBV11-2	.	.	CASSRNAGYEQYF	TGTGCCAGCAGCCGAAACGCGGGTTACGAGCAGTACTTC
TRBJ1-1	TRBV28	.	.	CASSHRQTEAFF	TGTGCCAGCAGCCACAGGCAAACTGAAGCTTTCTTT
TRBJ1-2	TRBV11-2	.	.	CASSPEVSGAYGYTF	TGTGCCAGCAGCCCTGAGGTGTCAGGGGCCTATGGCTACACCTTC
TRBJ2-1	TRBV9	.	.	CASSVEAVSYNEQFF	TGTGCCAGCAGCGTAGAAGCGGTCTCCTACAATGAGCAGTTCTTC
TRBJ1-2	TRBV19	.	.	CASSISGNYGYTF	TGTGCCAGTAGTATATCCGGGAACTATGGCTACACCTTC
TRBJ2-5	TRBV28	.	.	CASSLLQETQYF	TGTGCCAGCAGTTTACTCCAAGAGACCCAGTACTTC
TRBJ2-5	TRBV5-6	.	TRBD2	CASIVGLAEETQYF	TGTGCCAGCATAGTAGGACTAGCGGAAGAGACCCAGTACTTC
TRBJ1-3	TRBV29-1	.	.	CSGASGNTIYF	TGCAGCGGGGCCTCTGGAAACACCATATATTTT
TRBJ2-5	TRBV15	.	TRBD2	CATSRDPPGRGRGETQYF	TGTGCCACCAGCAGAGATCCGCCGGGGAGGGGCCGGGGGGAGACCCAGTACTTC
TRBJ2-3	TRBV19	.	TRBD1	CASSRTGTSTDTQYF	TGTGCCAGTTCCAGGACAGGGACCTCCACAGATACGCAGTATTTT
TRBJ1-3	TRBV11-2	.	.	CASSLGDYSGNTIYF	TGTGCCAGCAGCTTAGGGGACTACTCTGGAAACACCATATATTTT
TRBJ1-5	TRBV5-8	.	.	CASSTLRFVGVSNQPQHF	TGTGCCAGCAGCACCCTTCGGTTCGTAGGAGTTAGCAATCAGCCCCAGCATTTT
TRBJ1-5	TRBV15	.	.	CATRRALDYDQPQHF	TGTGCCACCAGAAGAGCCCTAGATTACGATCAGCCCCAGCATTTT
TRBJ1-2	TRBV2	.	TRBD1	CARRQGDYGYTF	TGTGCCAGAAGACAGGGCGACTATGGCTACACCTTC
TRBJ1-4	TRBV2	.	TRBD1	CASSSPRDRDYEKLFF	TGTGCCAGCAGCTCCCCTCGGGACAGAGACTATGAAAAACTGTTTTTT
TRBJ1-5	TRBV7-2	.	.	CASSTGGLIWNQPQHF	TGTGCCAGCAGCACCGGGGGGTTGATTTGGAATCAGCCCCAGCATTTT
TRBJ2-1	TRBV4-1	.	TRBD1	CASSQTGTASSYNEQFF	TGCGCCAGCAGCCAGACTGGGACAGCTAGCTCCTACAATGAGCAGTTCTTC
TRBJ2-2	TRBV2	.	.	CASSRILGDANTGELFF	TGTGCCAGCAGCCGCATACTGGGAGACGCGAACACCGGGGAGCTGTTTTTT
TRBJ1-1	TRBV6-5	.	TRBD1	CASRRPGQGTEAFF	TGTGCCAGCAGGCGACCGGGACAGGGGACTGAAGCTTTCTTT
TRBJ2-2	TRBV9	few	TRBD2	CASSVGRAGVSPGELFF	TGTGCCAGCAGCGTAGGTCGAGCGGGAGTTTCGCCCGGGGAGCTGTTTTTT
TRBJ1-1	TRBV5-6	.	.	CASSFRVVNTEAFF	TGTGCCAGCAGCTTTCGGGTAGTGAACACTGAAGCTTTCTTT
TRBJ1-3	TRBV6-1	.	TRBD1	CASTRDRGMGNTIYF	TGTGCCAGCACCCGGGACAGGGGTATGGGAAACACCATATATTTT
TRBJ2-1	TRBV7-9	.	TRBD2	CASSQLAGGSYNEQFF	TGTGCCAGCAGCCAGCTAGCGGGAGGTTCCTACAATGAGCAGTTCTTC
TRBJ2-1	TRBV5-1	.	.	CASSSLASNVRNEQFF	TGCGCCAGCAGCTCGTTAGCCTCTAACGTACGAAATGAGCAGTTCTTC
TRBJ1-2	TRBV2	.	.	CASRIQGSGYTF	TGTGCCAGCAGGATACAGGGTAGCGGCTACACCTTC
TRBJ2-7	TRBV2	.	.	CASRDEPSSYEQYF	TGTGCCAGCAGAGATGAACCGAGCTCCTACGAGCAGTACTTC
TRBJ1-2	TRBV19	.	TRBD1	CASSIVIFRDRGQVGYGYTF	TGTGCCAGTAGTATCGTTATATTCCGGGACAGGGGGCAGGTGGGCTATGGCTACACCTTC
TRBJ1-5	TRBV18	.	.	CASSPGGGNQPQHF	TGTGCCAGCTCACCGGGCGGGGGCAATCAGCCCCAGCATTTT
TRBJ2-5	TRBV7-2	.	.	CASSLAPPQYRVPETQYF	TGTGCCAGCAGCTTAGCCCCACCCCAGTACAGGGTCCCAGAGACCCAGTACTTC
TRBJ2-7	TRBV29-1	.	TRBD2	CSVGGGAGKYEQYF	TGCAGCGTTGGCGGGGGAGCAGGGAAATACGAGCAGTACTTC
TRBJ2-2	TRBV29-1	.	TRBD1	CSVDYLLRRTGEAGELFF	TGCAGCGTTGATTACCTCCTACGACGGACAGGGGAGGCCGGGGAGCTGTTTTTT
TRBJ2-7	TRBV6-1	.	TRBD1	CASSTYGTGGHEQYF	TGTGCCAGCAGTACCTACGGGACAGGGGGCCACGAGCAGTACTTC
TRBJ2-3	TRBV7-9	.	TRBD2	CASSLGARTSGNTDTQYF	TGTGCCAGCAGCTTAGGGGCCCGGACTAGCGGGAACACAGATACGCAGTATTTT
TRBJ1-1	TRBV9	.	.	CASSSSTREAGRGRNTEAFF	TGTGCCAGCAGCTCGAGTACCCGGGAGGCAGGGAGAGGTAGGAACACTGAAGCTTTCTTT
TRBJ2-7	TRBV6-6	few	.	CASSPGAAPLEQYF	TGTGCCAGCAGCCCAGGGGCCGCCCCTCTCGAGCAGTACTTC
TRBJ2-7	TRBV5-4	.	TRBD1	CASSSGQTFDEQYF	TGTGCCAGCAGCTCGGGACAGACTTTTGACGAGCAGTACTTC
TRBJ2-7	TRBV28	.	TRBD2	CASSLAGGVSYEQYF	TGTGCCAGCAGTTTGGCGGGGGGGGTCTCCTACGAGCAGTACTTC
TRBJ1-4	TRBV27	.	TRBD1	CASSLGARDRGPEKLFF	TGTGCCAGCAGTTTAGGGGCTCGGGACAGGGGGCCTGAAAAACTGTTTTTT
TRBJ2-7	TRBV5-4	.	.	CASSFRTGSSYEQYF	TGTGCCAGCAGCTTTCGGACGGGAAGCTCCTACGAGCAGTACTTC
TRBJ2-7	TRBV23-1	.	TRBD2	CASSHLGGEDREQYF	TGCGCCAGCAGTCATCTGGGAGGGGAGGATCGAGAGCAGTACTTC